The following is a T cell receptor beta chain sequence with its context. Its specificity is not known. Each sample had at least 7 million PBMCs isolated. Germline V lookup: CDR1 MNHNS, CDR2 SASEGT. The CDR3 contains 15 residues. V shed 6 bases and J shed 5 bases, with 17 bases lying between them. The entry originates in a study of blood T cells in healthy people across ages. With a J-beta primer mix and a sample-barcoded 5' primer, a second PCR ran about 6 to 11 cycles. In TCRdb, the 5' RACE reads were re-called with MiXCR into one record per CDR3 protein. The top ten hold roughly 7.7% of the sample, which has 1.4 million to 1.5 million distinct CDR3 sequences, 42% seen once. Overall study results and limits: Across the age range, TCR beta diversity per million T cells fell in a roughly linear way. It was the long-lived donors that had more naive CD4+ cells and higher diversity than aged donors. Unsorted PBMCs ruled out conclusive naive versus antigen-experienced comparison.

This receptor was identified in a woman aged 18 to 35 in good health. The sequencing input was blood. V usage is TRBV6-1 and J usage is TRBJ1-5, with TRBD1 as a possible D gene (5 bases). Written as DNA, the CDR3 is TGTGCCAGCAGCGAAAAACCCGACAGAGATCAGCCCCAGCATTTT. Residues: CASSEKPDRDQPQHF.